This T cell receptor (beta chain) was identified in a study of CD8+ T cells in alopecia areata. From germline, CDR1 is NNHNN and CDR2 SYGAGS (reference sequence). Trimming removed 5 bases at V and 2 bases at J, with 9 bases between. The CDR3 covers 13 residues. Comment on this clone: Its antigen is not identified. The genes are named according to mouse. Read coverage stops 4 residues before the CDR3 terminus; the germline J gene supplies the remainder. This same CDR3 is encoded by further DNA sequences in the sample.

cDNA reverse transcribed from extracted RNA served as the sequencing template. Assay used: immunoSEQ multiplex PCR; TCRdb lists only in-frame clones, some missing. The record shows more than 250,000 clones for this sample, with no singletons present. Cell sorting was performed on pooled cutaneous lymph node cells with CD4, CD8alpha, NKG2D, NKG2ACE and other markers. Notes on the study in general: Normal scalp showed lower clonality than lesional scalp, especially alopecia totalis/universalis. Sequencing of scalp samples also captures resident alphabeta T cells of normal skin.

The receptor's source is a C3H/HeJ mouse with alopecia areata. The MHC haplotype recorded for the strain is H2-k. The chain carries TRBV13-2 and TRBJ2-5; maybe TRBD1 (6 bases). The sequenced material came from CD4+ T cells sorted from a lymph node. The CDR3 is CASGDRFQDTQYF. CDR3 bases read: TGTGCCAGCGGAGACAGGTTCCAAGAC.